This TCR beta chain originates from a study of blood T cell repertoires in COVID-19. As for the study in general: Sources were T cells, B-cell-depleted T cells, or PBMCs; the material itself was cDNA or gDNA.

V lost 3 bases to trimming and J lost 4 bases; unmatched junction nucleotides: 5. The length of the CDR3 is 16 residues. Germline values: CDR1 SGHRS, CDR2 YFSETQ. Per the original methods: Using reference gene primer amplification, nucleated cell counts were estimated. Sequencing was performed with immunoSEQ multiplex PCR; in TCRdb, only in-frame clones are kept and a portion is missing. V and J calls and clone size are given by that table; D and trimming were obtained from the DNA. Of about 280,000 clones listed, around 86% are singletons. This rearrangement joins TRBV5-1 to TRBJ2-1, with 12 bases that match TRBD2. Sequenced material: peripheral blood. This sequence originates from a young woman who had recovered from COVID-19. CDR3 loop: CASSSGLAGGYNEQFF. The CDR3 region has the DNA TGCGCCAGCAGCTCAGGCCTAGCGGGGGGGTACAATGAGCAGTTCTTC.